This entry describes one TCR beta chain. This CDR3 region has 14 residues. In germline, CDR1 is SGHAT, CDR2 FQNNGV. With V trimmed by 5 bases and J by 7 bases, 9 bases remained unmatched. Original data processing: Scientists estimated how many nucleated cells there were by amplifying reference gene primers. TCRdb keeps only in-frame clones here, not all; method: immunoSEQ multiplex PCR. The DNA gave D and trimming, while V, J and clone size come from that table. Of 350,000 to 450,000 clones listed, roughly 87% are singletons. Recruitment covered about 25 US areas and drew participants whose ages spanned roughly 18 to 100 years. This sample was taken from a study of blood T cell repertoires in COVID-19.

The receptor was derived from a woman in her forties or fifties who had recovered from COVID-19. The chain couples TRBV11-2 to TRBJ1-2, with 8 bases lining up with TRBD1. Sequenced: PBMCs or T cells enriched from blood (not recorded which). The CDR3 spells CASSTWTGFGGYTF. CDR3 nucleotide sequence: TGTGCCAGCAGCACCTGGACAGGGTTCGGTGGCTACACCTTC. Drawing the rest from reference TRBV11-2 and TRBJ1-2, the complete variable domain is EAGVAQSPRYKIIEKRQSVAFWCNPISGHATLYWYQQILGQGPKLLIQFQNNGVVDDSQLPKDRFSAERLKGVDSTLKIQPAKLEDSAVYLCASSTWTGFGGYTFGSGTRLTVV.